Listed below are T cell receptor beta chains from one sample, sequenced in a study of response to subunit inactivated influenza vaccine. TCRdb re-derived calls from the RT-PCR reads in MiXCR, one entry per CDR3 protein. The table shows more than 550,000 distinct CDR3 sequences, with 11% occurring only once. The same sample was also studied in work on T cells expressing NK-cell markers.

The source material was PBMCs from blood, sampled on the day of vaccination. Receptors originate from a man aged 45-65 years who received an inactivated influenza vaccine. The CDR3 runs from the conserved cysteine through the conserved F or W. Each record gives: J gene, D gene, clone size, V gene, CDR3 protein, CDR3 DNA. D genes are given only for firm matches. The size entry is marked missing in some rows and otherwise reads once, few, many or a size class.

>TRBJ2-2|-|few|TRBV20-1
CSARRGAGTGELFF
TGCAGTGCTAGAAGGGGGGCCGGCACCGGGGAGCTGTTTTTT
>TRBJ2-3|TRBD1|few|TRBV28
CASSRDSLTDTQYF
TGTGCCAGCAGTCGGGACAGCCTGACAGATACGCAGTATTTT
>TRBJ1-1|TRBD1|-|TRBV6-6
CAILDRGHTEAFF
TGTGCCATCCTAGACAGGGGTCACACTGAAGCTTTCTTT
>TRBJ2-5|TRBD2|few|TRBV28
CATLAGVRETQYF
TGTGCCACCCTAGCGGGAGTTAGAGAGACCCAGTACTTC
>TRBJ2-3|TRBD2|-|TRBV12-3/TRBV12-4
CASSPFGTSGRTDTQYF
TGTGCCAGCAGTCCCTTCGGGACTAGCGGGAGGACAGATACGCAGTATTTT
>TRBJ2-7|TRBD2|-|TRBV12-3/TRBV12-4
CASRPGTSGKSSYEQYF
TGTGCCAGCAGACCCGGGACTAGCGGCAAGAGCTCCTACGAGCAGTACTTC
>TRBJ1-6|-|-|TRBV18
CASSPGLRGAGSSLHF
TGTGCCAGCTCACCAGGATTACGAGGGGCAGGCTCATCCCTCCACTTT
>TRBJ1-6|-|-|TRBV2
CASRGYLRGNSPLHF
TGTGCCAGCAGGGGGTACCTTCGGGGCAATTCACCCCTCCACTTT
>TRBJ2-5|TRBD1|-|TRBV5-1
CASSPETGGDETQYF
TGCGCCAGCAGCCCGGAGACAGGGGGCGATGAGACCCAGTACTTC
>TRBJ2-3|TRBD2|few|TRBV28
CASSFGRLAGITDTQYF
TGTGCCAGCAGTTTTGGGCGACTAGCGGGGATCACAGATACGCAGTATTTT
>TRBJ2-3|-|few|TRBV5-6
CASSLQGSADTQYF
TGTGCCAGCAGCTTGCAGGGATCAGCAGATACGCAGTATTTT
>TRBJ1-5|-|few|TRBV6-2/TRBV6-3
CASSYRGRDQPQHF
TGTGCCAGCAGTTACAGGGGAAGGGATCAGCCCCAGCATTTT
>TRBJ2-1|-|-|TRBV10-3
CAISGSLAEVRGHNEQFF
TGTGCCATCAGTGGGAGTCTAGCGGAAGTAAGGGGGCACAATGAGCAGTTCTTC
>TRBJ2-2|TRBD2|few|TRBV6-2/TRBV6-3
CASSYPGGPGELFF
TGTGCCAGCAGTTATCCGGGGGGGCCCGGGGAGCTGTTTTTT
>TRBJ2-7|TRBD1|-|TRBV10-3
CAISEAPGAGQGSYEQYF
TGTGCCATCAGTGAGGCACCAGGGGCGGGACAGGGATCCTACGAGCAGTACTTC
>TRBJ2-4|TRBD2|-|TRBV3-1
CASSQPGTSDTKNIQYF
TGTGCCAGCAGCCAGCCCGGGACTAGCGATACCAAAAACATTCAGTACTTC
>TRBJ2-1|TRBD2|-|TRBV10-3
CAISAPGLLGNEQFF
TGTGCCATCAGTGCCCCGGGACTACTGGGCAATGAGCAGTTCTTC
>TRBJ2-7|-|-|TRBV4-1
CASSHRASGAQYF
TGCGCCAGCAGCCACAGGGCTAGTGGGGCGCAGTACTTC
>TRBJ2-1|-|-|TRBV4-3
CASSQDTRVGSEQFF
TGCGCCAGCAGCCAAGATACGCGGGTGGGGAGTGAGCAGTTCTTC
>TRBJ2-3|TRBD2|many|TRBV20-1
CSARTSGGTDTQYF
TGCAGTGCTAGAACTAGCGGGGGCACAGATACGCAGTATTTT
>TRBJ2-3|-|-|TRBV7-6
CASSLLSDTDTQYF
TGTGCCAGCAGCTTACTTTCGGACACAGATACGCAGTATTTT
>TRBJ2-3|TRBD1|few|TRBV20-1
CSAPRDRVRRDTQYF
TGCAGTGCTCCCCGGGACAGGGTTAGAAGGGATACGCAGTATTTT
>TRBJ1-5|TRBD1|few|TRBV6-2/TRBV6-3
CASSYPSGTGLEPQHF
TGTGCCAGCAGTTACCCGTCGGGGACAGGGTTGGAGCCCCAGCATTTT
>TRBJ2-3|TRBD1|-|TRBV4-2
CASSQETGPIRTDTQYF
TGTGCCAGCAGCCAAGAGACAGGGCCCATACGCACAGATACGCAGTATTTT
>TRBJ2-2|-|many|TRBV3-1
CASSHMGEGTGELFF
TGTGCCAGCAGCCATATGGGAGAGGGCACCGGGGAGCTGTTTTTT
>TRBJ2-5|-|few|TRBV12-3/TRBV12-4
CASSFGNSGETQYF
TGTGCCAGCAGTTTCGGCAACTCAGGAGAGACCCAGTACTTC
>TRBJ2-1|TRBD1|many|TRBV14
CASSQENGQGTYNEQFF
TGTGCCAGCAGCCAGGAGAACGGACAGGGAACCTACAATGAGCAGTTCTTC
>TRBJ2-5|-|-|TRBV29-1
CSVNLQGETQYF
TGCAGCGTTAACTTACAAGGAGAGACCCAGTACTTC
>TRBJ2-7|-|few|TRBV7-2
CASSPWASGGYEQYF
TGTGCCAGCAGCCCCTGGGCGTCTGGGGGCTACGAGCAGTACTTC
>TRBJ2-1|-|-|TRBV24-1
CATSAWAGVYNEQFF
TGTGCCACCAGTGCTTGGGCAGGGGTTTACAATGAGCAGTTCTTC
>TRBJ1-1|-|many|TRBV4-2
CASSQEGAMNTEAFF
TGTGCCAGCAGCCAAGAGGGGGCCATGAACACTGAAGCTTTCTTT
>TRBJ1-1|TRBD1|many|TRBV6-6
CASAGQGSAEAFF
TGTGCCAGCGCAGGACAGGGTTCCGCTGAAGCTTTCTTT
>TRBJ2-5|TRBD1|-|TRBV5-6
CASSWGRGSETQYF
TGTGCCAGCAGCTGGGGCAGGGGGTCAGAGACCCAGTACTTC
>TRBJ2-1|TRBD2|-|TRBV18
CASSPYLQLAGSLSEQFF
TGTGCCAGCTCACCATATCTCCAACTAGCGGGTAGTTTGAGTGAGCAGTTCTTC
>TRBJ2-4|-|many|TRBV14
CASSQDRDLAKNIQYF
TGTGCCAGCAGCCAAGATAGGGACCTAGCCAAAAACATTCAGTACTTC
>TRBJ1-1|TRBD1|-|TRBV20-1
CSARDTQGAGTEAFF
TGCAGTGCTAGGGATACCCAGGGGGCAGGGACTGAAGCTTTCTTT
>TRBJ1-1|-|few|TRBV4-3
CASSQDTGWVTEAFF
TGCGCCAGCAGCCAAGATACAGGGTGGGTAACTGAAGCTTTCTTT